This TCR beta chain comes out of a study of T-cell reconstitution after alpha-beta-depleted transplantation in children. The ends lost 2 bases at V and 4 bases at J; junction bases unmatched: 2. Looked up from germline, CDR1 is LGHDT and CDR2 is YNNKEL (reference sequence). The CDR3 is made up of 14 amino acids. The TCRbeta library was prepared with unique molecular identifiers. TCRdb re-called the PCR reads with MiXCR, one entry per CDR3 protein. The sample holds 780,000 or so distinct CDR3 sequences, less than 20% seen once. The source was PBMCs, mostly from graft donor cells, collected 360 days after TCRalphabeta/CD19-depleted stem cell transplant. This sequence originates from a male patient younger than 18 who had a stem cell transplant for acute lymphoblastic leukemia, so the T cells may come from the graft donor. V and J are TRBV3-1 and TRBJ2-7; 10 bases match TRBD2. This CDR3 reads CASSQSSGRYEQYF. As DNA, the CDR3 is TGTGCCAGCAGCCAATCTAGCGGGAGATACGAGCAGTACTTC.